A single sample gave rise to the 23 T cell receptor beta chains below, sequenced in a study of blood T cell repertoires in COVID-19. Sequenced by immunoSEQ multiplex PCR; TCRdb stores in-frame clones only, minus some. The sample consists of more than 95,000 clones, around 82% of them appearing once. Sequenced material: peripheral blood. The receptors here all came from a man older than 75 with active or convalescent COVID-19.

V gene TRBV9 combines with J gene TRBJ2-3; TRBD1 matches 7 bases. Germline trimming cut 5 bases from V and 5 bases from J; bases unmatched to any gene: 11. The CDR3 runs to 15 residues. Germline-derived CDR1 and CDR2 are SGDLS and YYNGEE. The CDR3 nucleotides are TGTGCCAGCAGGAGACAGGGAAATCACCAAGATACGCAGTATTTT. It is translated as CASRRQGNHQDTQYF.

The chain has TRBV6-1 and TRBJ1-6; D gene ambiguous. V lost 2 bases and J 3 bases, leaving 14 bases between the germline ends. This CDR3 region has 17 residues. CDR1 and CDR2 (germline): MNHNS, SASEGT. The CDR3 DNA reads TGTGCCAGCAGTGAACCCTACCTCGGAGGCTATAATTCACCCCTCCACTTT. Its translation is CASSEPYLGGYNSPLHF.

This chain links TRBV7-8 with TRBJ2-7; TRBD2 agrees at 14 bases. The V gene end was trimmed by 5 bases and the J gene end by 6 bases; junction bases not matched to a gene: 9. CDR3 size: 16 residues. Germline CDR1 is SGHVS and CDR2 is FQNEAQ. In DNA, the CDR3 is TGTGCCAGCAGCACACGGACTAGCGGGGGGACTACCGAGCAGTACTTC. This codes for CASSTRTSGGTTEQYF.

This clone is a singleton in its sample. The chain has TRBV3-1 (or the pseudogene TRBV3-2) and TRBJ2-7; TRBD2 agrees at 7 bases. Germline V CDR1 and CDR2: LGHDT, YNNKEL (reference sequence). V shed 6 bases and J 0 bases; nucleotides not matched to a gene: 8. The CDR3 covers 15 residues. The DNA of the CDR3 is TGTGCCAGCAGGGGCCCTAGCGGAAGCTCCTACGAGCAGTACTTC. Its translation is CASRGPSGSSYEQYF.

The chain employs TRBV10-1 and TRBJ2-7; 7 bases line up with TRBD2. The germline CDR1 and CDR2 sequences are WNHNN and SYGVQD (reference sequence). The CDR3 consists of 15 residues. After removal of 4 bases from V and 6 bases from J, the junction contained 12 bases not matched to a gene. The DNA of the CDR3 is TGCGCCAGCAGTGGGCCTTTTGCGGAGCGGGGCGAGCAGTACTTC. Its protein product is CASSGPFAERGEQYF.

The chain carries TRBV10-3 and TRBJ1-6; 10 bases are shared with TRBD1. V lost 2 bases to trimming and J lost 5 bases; unmatched junction nucleotides: 0. The CDR3 runs to 15 residues. Germline loops: CDR1 ENHRY, CDR2 SYGVKD. The CDR3 sequence: CAISEGTGDNSPLHF. The CDR3 DNA follows: TGTGCCATCAGTGAGGGGACAGGGGATAATTCACCCCTCCACTTT.

This chain joins TRBV3-1 (or the pseudogene TRBV3-2) and TRBJ1-1; D is unresolved. Between the trimmed V and J ends, which lost 0 bases and 12 bases, there was a span of 14 bases. Germline CDR1 and CDR2: LGHDT and YNNKEL (reference sequence). There are 13 residues in the CDR3. CDR3: CASSQDGSVSSFF. The CDR3, as DNA: TGTGCCAGCAGCCAAGATGGGAGTGTGTCCTCTTTCTTT.

The chain has TRBV30 and TRBJ2-7; D might be TRBD1 (5 bases). Germline V gene data show CDR1 as GTSNPN and CDR2 as SVGIG (reference sequence). This CDR3 has 13 amino acids. V was clipped by 4 bases and J by 2 bases, with 12 bases between them. The CDR3 here is CAWTPGQTYEQYF. CDR3 DNA sequence: TGTGCCTGGACCCCAGGGCAGACCTACGAGCAGTACTTC. The full variable domain, in which reference TRBV30 and TRBJ2-7 provide the parts outside the CDR3, is SQTIHQWPATLVQPVGSPLSLECTVEGTSNPNLYWYRQAAGRGLQLLFYSVGIGQISSEVPQNLSASRPQDRQFILSSKKLLLSDSGFYLCAWTPGQTYEQYFGPGTRLTVT.

The rearrangement joins TRBV11-2 to TRBJ2-1; 9 bases align to TRBD2. V was clipped by 3 bases and J by 6 bases; unmatched bases: 9. The V gene's germline CDR1 is SGHAT and CDR2 FQNNGV. The CDR3 is made up of 16 amino acids. The DNA of the CDR3 is TGTGCCAGCAGCTTGCTGGTCAGCGGGGGGTCCAATGAGCAGTTCTTC. Translation gives CASSLLVSGGSNEQFF.

This chain links TRBV3-1 (or the pseudogene TRBV3-2) with TRBJ2-3, with 10 bases aligning to TRBD2. V lost 4 bases and J lost 4; bases outside the gene matches: 5. Germline V gene lookup returns CDR1 LGHDT and CDR2 YNNKEL (reference sequence). This CDR3 comprises 15 residues. CDR3 nucleotides: TGTGCCAGCAGCCCACCGGGACTAGCGCCAGATACGCAGTATTTT. It translates to CASSPPGLAPDTQYF.

The V gene is TRBV10-3, the J gene TRBJ1-2; 9 bases match TRBD1. J gave up 4 bases and V 4 bases, and 4 bases lay outside the gene matches. The CDR3 totals 14 residues. Germline loops: CDR1 ENHRY, CDR2 SYGVKD. As DNA, the CDR3 is TGTGCCATCAGTGGAACAGGGGGCGGCTATGGCTACACCTTC. Its translation is CAISGTGGGYGYTF.

The chain links TRBV7-2 to TRBJ1-4; D gene ambiguous. In germline, CDR1 is SGHTA, CDR2 FQGNSA. The CDR3 is made up of 16 amino acids. Trimming left V 1 base short and J 0 bases short, with 9 bases between. CDR3 bases: TGTGCCAGCAGCTTAGGAGCGGGAACAACTAATGAAAAACTGTTTTTT. Residues: CASSLGAGTTNEKLFF.

The chain combines TRBV19 with TRBJ2-5, with 7 nucleotides matching TRBD1. Germline V gives CDR1 LNHDA, CDR2 SQIVND (reference sequence). J lost 4 bases, V lost 5 bases, and 13 bases had no gene match. The CDR3 consists of 16 residues. CDR3 in DNA: TGTGCCAGTAGTTTGGACAGGCGAGGGGAAAGAGAGACCCAGTACTTC. Its translation is CASSLDRRGERETQYF. Full variable domain (missing parts from reference TRBV19 and TRBJ2-5): DGGITQSPKYLFRKEGQNVTLSCEQNLNHDAMYWYRQDPGQGLRLIYYSQIVNDFQKGDIAEGYSVSREKKESFPLTVTSAQKNPTAFYLCASSLDRRGERETQYFGPGTRLLVL.

V usage is TRBV7-9 and J usage is TRBJ2-5; TRBD1 matches 8 bases. CDR1 is SEHNR and CDR2 is FQNEAQ in the germline V gene (reference sequence). The trim removed 5 bases at V and 5 bases at J, leaving 4 bases unmatched. CDR3 length equals 13 residues. The CDR3 DNA sequence: TGTGCCAGCAGCGACAGGGGAGAGGAGACCCAGTACTTC. It is translated as CASSDRGEETQYF.

The chain recombines TRBV2 with TRBJ1-6; D remains unclear. From germline, CDR1 is SNHLY and CDR2 FYNNEI. This CDR3 has 14 residues. V was shortened by 10 bases and J by 0 bases, with 10 bases between the two germline ends. CDR3 nucleotides: TGTGCCATCCGACTGGACTCCTATAATTCACCCCTCCACTTT. This encodes CAIRLDSYNSPLHF.

This clone occurred once. V gene TRBV27 combines with J gene TRBJ2-2; D call uncertain. This CDR3 comprises 12 residues. Germline lookup yields CDR1 MNHEY and CDR2 SMNVEV (reference sequence). V was clipped by 5 bases and J by 7 bases, with 8 bases between them. As DNA, the CDR3 is TGTGCCAGCAGTCTTTCTTACGGGGAGCTGTTTTTT. Translating gives CASSLSYGELFF.

The V gene is TRBV7-9, the J gene TRBJ1-1, with D possibly matching TRBD1 (6 bases). The CDR3 covers 15 residues. Germline V CDR1 and CDR2: SEHNR, FQNEAQ (reference sequence). Between the trimmed V and J ends, which lost 6 bases and 3 bases, there was a span of 17 bases. The CDR3 spells CASSSIRGGDTEAFF. DNA of the CDR3: TGTGCCAGCAGTTCAATCAGGGGTGGGGACACTGAAGCTTTCTTT.

The chain couples TRBV19 to TRBJ2-3; 7 bases match TRBD1. This CDR3 comprises 16 residues. V gave up 3 bases and J gave up 5 bases; unmatched junction bases: 11. CDR1 and CDR2 from the germline V gene are LNHDA and SQIVND (reference sequence). The CDR3 protein is CASSIHPQGREDTQYF. CDR3 coding DNA: TGTGCCAGTAGTATTCACCCACAGGGGAGAGAAGATACGCAGTATTTT.

J is TRBJ1-6 and V is TRBV28; no reliable D call. The V end lost 7 bases, the J end lost 6 bases, and 10 bases lay between the germline ends. The germline CDR1 and CDR2 sequences are MDHEN and SYDVKM. The CDR3 extends over 13 amino acids. Written as DNA, the CDR3 is TGTGCCAGCAAGCCAGGATCTAATTCACCCCTCCACTTT. Protein sequence: CASKPGSNSPLHF.

The gene calls are TRBV18 and TRBJ1-6; 7 bases map to TRBD1. The CDR3 is 15 amino acids. J gave up 5 bases and V 1 base, and 2 bases lay outside the gene matches. CDR1 is KGHSH, CDR2 LQKENI, per germline. As DNA, the CDR3 is TGTGCCAGCTCACCACGAACAGGGGATAATTCACCCCTCCACTTT. Translated, it gives CASSPRTGDNSPLHF. The full variable domain, rest sourced from reference TRBV18 and TRBJ1-6, is NAGVMQNPRHLVRRRGQEARLRCSPMKGHSHVYWYRQLPEEGLKFMVYLQKENIIDESGMPKERFSAEFPKEGPSILRIQQVVRGDSAAYFCASSPRTGDNSPLHFGNGTRLTVT.

The rearrangement links TRBV7-9 to TRBJ2-1, with TRBD2 identical over 8 bases. The V segment lost 4 bases and the J segment 8 bases; nucleotides outside the gene matches: 4. Germline CDR1 SEHNR, CDR2 FQNEAQ (reference sequence). The CDR3 is 13 amino acids. The CDR3 here is CASSYYSGDEQFF. In DNA, the CDR3 is TGTGCCAGCAGCTACTATAGCGGGGATGAGCAGTTCTTC. The full variable domain, its missing parts supplied by reference TRBV7-9 and TRBJ2-1, is DTGVSQNPRHKITKRGQNVTFRCDPISEHNRLYWYRQTLGQGPEFLTYFQNEAQLEKSRLLSDRFSAERPKGSFSTLEIQRTEQGDSAMYLCASSYYSGDEQFFGPGTRLTVL.

The CDR3 DNA reads TGTGCCAGCAGCGTCTCGGGGGGAGGTAATGAAAAACTGTTTTTT. Amino acid sequence: CASSVSGGGNEKLFF. The V gene is TRBV9, the J gene TRBJ1-4, with a tentative D call TRBD1 (5 bases). The germline gives CDR1 SGDLS, CDR2 YYNGEE. This CDR3 region has 15 residues. V was pared by 2 bases and J by 4 bases, with 12 bases between.

This rearrangement joins TRBV18 to TRBJ2-3; no clear D gene. Germline CDR1 KGHSH, CDR2 LQKENI. Trimming removed 6 bases at V and 3 bases at J, with 16 bases between. The CDR3 spans 15 residues. The CDR3 nucleotides read TGTGCCAGCTCCCCCACGCGACTCGGGACAGATACGCAGTATTTT. It codes for CASSPTRLGTDTQYF.